These 32 T cell receptor beta chains were sequenced from one sample in a study of beta chain features in type 1 diabetes. Reverse transcribing all isolated RNA meant expressed TCRB transcripts were sequenced. TCRdb's table, derived via immunoSEQ multiplex PCR, lists solely in-frame clones and lacks some. Among about 710,000 clones listed, around an eighth were seen once. For these receptors, no antigen is known. The study's findings and limits: There was a moderate but significant shortening of TCRB CDR3s in all four CD4+ subsets of Type 1 diabetes patients.

The sequenced material came from naive CD4+ T cells from blood. The receptors were gathered from a man aged 18 to 30 with type 1 diabetes.

Details on this clone: The identical CDR3 is also encoded by other nucleotide sequences in the sample. The genes are TRBV30 and TRBJ2-7; the D is unclear. CDR1 and CDR2 (germline): GTSNPN, SVGIG (reference sequence). The CDR3 loop spans 12 amino acids. Trimming cost V 4 bases and J 1 base, with 8 bases left between them. The CDR3 spells CAWKGGSYEQYF. In DNA, the CDR3 is TGTGCCTGGAAGGGCGGTTCCTACGAGCAGTACTTC.

V gene TRBV4-1 combines with J gene TRBJ2-3; D is undetermined. The CDR3 is made up of 12 amino acids. Germline loops: CDR1 MGHRA, CDR2 YSYEKL. The V gene lost 5 bases and the J gene lost 4 bases, with 7 bases spanning the gap. CDR3 sequence reads: CASSLVADTQYF. CDR3 DNA: TGCGCCAGCAGCTTGGTCGCAGATACGCAGTATTTT.

The rearrangement uses TRBV5-1 and TRBJ2-5, with TRBD2 matching 7 bases. The germline V gene encodes CDR1 SGHRS and CDR2 YFSETQ. This CDR3 has 15 residues. With 5 bases clipped from V and 7 bases from J, the junction kept 14 bases outside the gene matches. CDR3 DNA: TGCGCCAGCAGGGAGACTAGCCGGCAAGATGGGACCCAGTACTTC. Residues: CASRETSRQDGTQYF.

This clone has more than one count but fewer than ten. The gene calls are TRBV29-1 and TRBJ1-1; TRBD1 might be the D (6 bases). The CDR3 is 11 amino acids. Per the germline V gene, CDR1 is SQVTM and CDR2 is ANQGSEA. The CDR3 DNA sequence: TGCGGAGGGGGGGCCAACACTGAAGCTTTCTTT. It translates to CGGGANTEAFF.

The V and J genes are TRBV7-2 and TRBJ2-1; 7 nucleotides line up with TRBD1. The CDR3 extends over 14 amino acids. V gave up 5 bases and J gave up 10 bases; unmatched junction bases: 11. Germline-derived CDR1 and CDR2 are SGHTA and FQGNSA. The CDR3 bases are TGTGCCAGCAGCCCACCGGGACAGTTCACCGAGCAGTTCTTC. This sequence encodes CASSPPGQFTEQFF.

This clone was seen a few times. This chain uses TRBV11-1 with TRBJ1-2; D is possibly TRBD1 (5 bases). V gave up 5 bases and J gave up 5 bases, with 18 bases separating them. The germline gives CDR1 SGHAT, CDR2 FQDESV (reference sequence). CDR3 length: 15 residues. The CDR3 DNA follows: TGTGCCAGCAGCCAGGGACGCCCAAGCGGGTATGGCTACACCTTC. As protein: CASSQGRPSGYGYTF.

In this sample, this clone turned up a few times. The J gene is TRBJ2-4, the V gene TRBV30, with D possibly TRBD2 on 6 matching bases. The CDR3 totals 16 residues. The germline CDR1 and CDR2 sequences are GTSNPN and SVGIG (reference sequence). Trimming stripped 2 bases from V and 0 bases from J, with 14 bases between. CDR3 in amino acids: CAWSTGERIAKNIQYF. CDR3 in DNA: TGTGCCTGGAGTACGGGGGAGAGGATAGCCAAAAACATTCAGTACTTC.

The gene calls are TRBV5-1 and TRBJ1-1; D gene ambiguous. Trimming removed 2 bases from V and 3 bases from J, with 8 bases in between. The CDR3 spans 13 residues. The germline V gene has CDR1 SGHRS and CDR2 YFSETQ. The CDR3 is CASSFNADTEAFF. The CDR3 nucleotides are TGCGCCAGCAGCTTTAATGCGGACACTGAAGCTTTCTTT.

This rearrangement joins TRBV7-9 to TRBJ1-2, with 7 bases matching TRBD1. The J segment lost 2 bases and the V segment lost 5 bases, leaving 8 bases of the junction unmatched. This CDR3 is 15 amino acids long. The V gene's germline CDR1 is SEHNR and CDR2 FQNEAQ (reference sequence). This CDR3 reads CASSNRQGFNYGYTF. CDR3 DNA: TGTGCCAGCAGCAACAGACAGGGCTTCAACTATGGCTACACCTTC.

V is TRBV7-9 and J is TRBJ2-7; D possibly corresponds to TRBD2 (5 bases). The CDR3 covers 15 residues. V dropped 5 bases and J dropped 0 bases, with 14 bases sitting between them. Germline V gives CDR1 SEHNR, CDR2 FQNEAQ (reference sequence). The CDR3: CASSLGSSVSYEQYF. The CDR3 DNA sequence: TGTGCCAGCAGCCTAGGGAGTTCCGTCTCCTACGAGCAGTACTTC. The full variable domain, completed using reference TRBV7-9 and TRBJ2-7, is DTGVSQNPRHKITKRGQNVTFRCDPISEHNRLYWYRQTLGQGPEFLTYFQNEAQLEKSRLLSDRFSAERPKGSFSTLEIQRTEQGDSAMYLCASSLGSSVSYEQYFGPGTRLTVT.

A few counts support this clone. The chain combines TRBV5-1 with TRBJ1-5, with D perhaps matching TRBD1 (6 bases). This CDR3 comprises 14 residues. Germline V gives CDR1 SGHRS, CDR2 YFSETQ. Trimming took 3 bases from V and 5 from J, leaving 12 bases between them. The CDR3 spells CASSYDRLDQPQHF. For the CDR3, the DNA is TGCGCCAGCAGCTACGACAGGTTGGATCAGCCCCAGCATTTT.

The chain recombines TRBV6-5 with TRBJ1-2; 7 bases agree with TRBD1. This CDR3 contains 14 residues. J was trimmed by 5 bases and V by 7 bases; bases with no gene match: 10. Per the germline V gene, CDR1 is MNHEY and CDR2 is SVGAGI. CDR3 protein: CASTPTGTAYGYTF. DNA of the CDR3: TGTGCCAGCACCCCCACCGGGACAGCTTATGGCTACACCTTC.

The rearrangement joins TRBV18 to TRBJ1-5, with TRBD1 matching over 10 bases. Per the germline V gene, CDR1 is KGHSH and CDR2 is LQKENI. This CDR3 contains 13 residues. The J segment lost 5 bases and the V segment lost 6 bases, leaving 1 base of the junction unmatched. This CDR3 reads CASSGQGDQPQHF. The CDR3 DNA follows: TGTGCCAGCTCTGGACAGGGGGATCAGCCCCAGCATTTT.

This rearrangement joins TRBV9 to TRBJ2-1, with 8 bases matching TRBD2. The junction had 6 bases not matched to a gene; V was cut back by 0 bases and J by 7 bases. The germline V gene encodes CDR1 SGDLS and CDR2 YYNGEE. This CDR3 has 15 amino acids. This CDR3 reads CASSVDSSGWNEQFF. The DNA of the CDR3 is TGTGCCAGCAGCGTAGATTCTAGCGGGTGGAATGAGCAGTTCTTC.

This clone was picked up a small number of times. CDR3 bases: TGTGCCAGCAGCCCCAACAGGGAAGTGGATTTAGAGACCCAGTACTTC. This sequence encodes CASSPNREVDLETQYF. This chain joins TRBV7-6 and TRBJ2-5; a weak D match, TRBD1 (6 bases). Germline-derived CDR1 and CDR2 are SGHVS and FNYEAQ. The V end was cut by 5 bases, the J end by 4 bases, with 20 bases between. There are 16 residues in the CDR3.

V usage is TRBV7-9 and J usage is TRBJ2-5; TRBD1 matches 7 bases. The germline CDR1 and CDR2 sequences are SEHNR and FQNEAQ (reference sequence). V trimming: 5 bases; J trimming: 2 bases; junction bases outside the gene matches: 5. CDR3 length: 14 amino acids. The CDR3 DNA is TGTGCCAGCAGCCATCGGGACAGACAAGAGACCCAGTACTTC. Translation gives CASSHRDRQETQYF.

The V gene is TRBV6-6, the J gene TRBJ2-4; 7 bases align to TRBD2. There are 13 residues in the CDR3. The V segment lost 6 bases and the J segment 9 bases; nucleotides outside the gene matches: 8. CDR1 MNHNY and CDR2 SVGAGI come from the germline V gene (reference sequence). The CDR3 coding sequence is TGTGCCAGCAGCTCCCGGGGGGAGGCCATTCAGTACTTC. Translation: CASSSRGEAIQYF.

The chain links TRBV5-6 to TRBJ1-2; no reliable D call. There are 12 residues in the CDR3. The V gene lost 4 bases and the J gene lost 8 bases, with 12 bases spanning the gap. Germline CDR1 and CDR2: SGHDT and YYEEEE. In DNA, the CDR3 is TGTGCCAGCAGCCGCTCGGTTTGGGGCTACACCTTC. Translated, it gives CASSRSVWGYTF.

A remark on this clone: One junction end does not reproduce the germline sequence, and a read error may be involved. The chain couples TRBV7-7 to TRBJ2-1; TRBD2 matches 7 bases. CDR1 is SSHAT and CDR2 is FNYEAQ in the germline V gene (reference sequence). The CDR3 is 15 amino acids. This chain's CDR3 is CASSLGLADYNEQFF. CDR3 DNA: TGTGCTAGCAGCTTAGGGCTAGCGGACTACAATGAGCAGTTCTTC. Drawing the rest from reference TRBV7-7 and TRBJ2-1, the complete variable domain is GAGVSQSPRYKVTKRGQDVTLRCDPISSHATLYWYQQALGQGPEFLTYFNYEAQPDKSGLPSDRFSAERPEGSISTLTIQRTEQRDSAMYRCASSLGLADYNEQFFGPGTRLTVL.

Only a few counts were recorded for this clone. V usage is TRBV30 and J usage is TRBJ1-1, with no clear D. Germline values: CDR1 GTSNPN, CDR2 SVGIG (reference sequence). CDR3 length: 12 amino acids. V gave up 2 bases and J gave up 7 bases, with 11 bases separating them. CDR3 coding DNA: TGTGCCTGGAGTCCCCGGCGGAATGAAGCTTTCTTT. As protein: CAWSPRRNEAFF.

This clone was seen a few times. V gene TRBV5-1 combines with J gene TRBJ2-1; perhaps TRBD2 as D (6 bases). Germline CDR1 SGHRS, CDR2 YFSETQ. This CDR3 contains 17 residues. Trimming pared 4 bases from V and 7 bases from J, leaving 24 bases between. This chain's CDR3 is CASSIPATGGIPNEQFF. CDR3 in DNA: TGCGCCAGCAGCATACCGGCTACTGGCGGGATCCCTAATGAGCAGTTCTTC. The full variable domain, with the rest looked up from reference TRBV5-1 and TRBJ2-1, is KAGVTQTPRYLIKTRGQQVTLSCSPISGHRSVSWYQQTPGQGLQFLFEYFSETQRNKGNFPGRFSGRQFSNSRSEMNVSTLELGDSALYLCASSIPATGGIPNEQFFGPGTRLTVL.

This clone was seen a few times. The rearrangement links TRBV11-2 to TRBJ2-1, with D uncertain. Germline CDR1 SGHAT, CDR2 FQNNGV. This CDR3 has 12 amino acids. V was shortened by 0 bases and J by 8 bases, with 5 bases between the two germline ends. The CDR3 nucleotides are TGTGCCAGCAGCTTAGATAGAGATGAGCAGTTCTTC. As protein: CASSLDRDEQFF.

The chain uses TRBV18 and TRBJ1-2, with a possible D match to TRBD1 (6 bases). Between the trimmed V and J ends, which lost 3 bases and 2 bases, there was a span of 10 bases. Germline values: CDR1 KGHSH, CDR2 LQKENI. This CDR3 has 14 residues. CDR3 nucleotides: TGTGCCAGCTCACCCGTACAGGGAAACTATGGCTACACCTTC. It translates to CASSPVQGNYGYTF.

The gene calls are TRBV15 and TRBJ1-4, with D unclear. Germline CDR1 and CDR2: LNHNV and YYDKDF (reference sequence). V lost 3 bases and J 8 bases, leaving 22 bases between the germline ends. The CDR3 is made up of 17 amino acids. The CDR3 protein is CATSRADRGRTDEKLFF. For the CDR3, the DNA is TGTGCCACCAGCAGGGCCGACCGAGGGAGGACGGACGAAAAACTGTTTTTT.

With respect to this clone: The sample has other DNA sequences that encode this CDR3 too. This CDR3 is CAWSVKGGQPQHF. DNA for the CDR3: TGTGCCTGGAGTGTAAAGGGGGGACAGCCCCAGCATTTT. The V and J genes are TRBV30 and TRBJ1-5; perhaps TRBD1 as D (6 bases). The germline V gene encodes CDR1 GTSNPN and CDR2 SVGIG (reference sequence). This CDR3 has 13 amino acids. Trimming removed 0 bases at V and 7 bases at J, with 10 bases between.

This clone was detected only a few times. The rearrangement joins TRBV19 to TRBJ2-3; weak D call: TRBD2 (5 bases). Germline lookup yields CDR1 LNHDA and CDR2 SQIVND (reference sequence). This CDR3 has 14 amino acids. V was shortened by 7 bases and J by 1 base, with 12 bases between the two germline ends. The CDR3 protein is CASTLVGGTDTQYF. DNA of the CDR3: TGTGCCAGTACGCTTGTCGGGGGCACAGATACGCAGTATTTT.

The chain uses TRBV15 and TRBJ2-3; D unresolved. The V and J ends lost 4 bases and 0 bases respectively, with 8 bases between them. The germline gives CDR1 LNHNV, CDR2 YYDKDF (reference sequence). This CDR3 has 14 amino acids. CDR3 in DNA: TGTGCCACCAGCATGAGAACTAGCACAGATACGCAGTATTTT. Its translation: CATSMRTSTDTQYF.

This clone was picked up a small number of times. This chain connects TRBV29-1 to TRBJ2-2; D unclear. The V and J ends lost 1 base and 2 bases respectively, with 11 bases between them. The germline CDR1 and CDR2 sequences are SQVTM and ANQGSEA. CDR3 length equals 15 residues. This chain's CDR3 is CSVEVGAANTGELFF. Written as DNA, the CDR3 is TGCAGCGTTGAAGTCGGTGCAGCCAACACCGGGGAGCTGTTTTTT.

This clone was seen a handful of times. The chain combines TRBV5-1 with TRBJ2-5; D may be TRBD1 (7 bases). This CDR3 contains 15 residues. Germline loops: CDR1 SGHRS, CDR2 YFSETQ. V shed 4 bases and J shed 5 bases, with 18 bases lying between them. Here the CDR3 DNA reads TGCGCCAGCAGCGCGGGAAAGGACAGGTTGGAGACCCAGTACTTC. It translates to CASSAGKDRLETQYF.

This clone was seen more than once but under ten times. The V gene is TRBV2, the J gene TRBJ1-5; D is uncertain. The germline V gene encodes CDR1 SNHLY and CDR2 FYNNEI. The length of the CDR3 is 15 residues. Trimming took off 6 bases at V and 0 bases at J, with 12 bases between the two ends. This CDR3 reads CASRAASNSNQPQHF. The CDR3 region has the DNA TGTGCCAGCAGGGCAGCTTCGAATAGCAATCAGCCCCAGCATTTT.

V gene TRBV5-6 combines with J gene TRBJ1-5, with 9 positions matching TRBD1. CDR3 length: 14 amino acids. The ends lost 4 bases at V and 6 bases at J; junction bases unmatched: 5. Per the germline V gene, CDR1 is SGHDT and CDR2 is YYEEEE. CDR3: CASSPWDRAQPQHF. The CDR3, as DNA: TGTGCCAGCAGCCCTTGGGACAGGGCTCAGCCCCAGCATTTT.

Only a few counts were recorded for this clone. The V gene is TRBV5-1, the J gene TRBJ2-5; possibly TRBD1 or TRBD2 for D (5 bases each). CDR3 size: 14 residues. Per germline, CDR1 SGHRS and CDR2 YFSETQ. V was cut by 4 bases and J by 3 bases, with 13 bases left in between. DNA for the CDR3: TGCGCCAGCAGCCTCCGGGACGGAGAAGAGACCCAGTACTTC. It yields the protein CASSLRDGEETQYF.